Following are 26 T cell receptor beta chains from one sample sequenced in a study of T cells in Graves' hyperthyroidism and ophthalmopathy. Template material for amplifying TCR beta CDR3 regions consisted of RNA transcripts. A first-round RT-PCR of the TCR CDR3 used the HTBI primer set. TCRdb analysed the multiplex PCR reads with MiXCR anew, one entry per CDR3 protein. The repertoire has around 350,000 distinct CDR3 sequences, over 10% of them found once; the top ten carry around a tenth. Sequenced input: blood. The origin of the receptors is a young woman with Graves' hyperthyroidism.

This clonotype was recorded many times. The chain is built from TRBV27 and TRBJ2-5; no reliable D call. This CDR3 spans 13 amino acids. Between the trimmed V and J ends, which lost 6 bases and 1 base, there was a span of 9 bases. Per germline, CDR1 MNHEY and CDR2 SMNVEV (reference sequence). CDR3 in DNA: TGTGCCAGCAGCGCAACGGTCCAAGAGACCCAGTACTTC. It is translated as CASSATVQETQYF.

This clonotype was seen ten or more times. The chain joins TRBV7-9 to TRBJ2-3, with 8 bases identical to TRBD2. This CDR3 has 18 residues. J gave up 5 bases and V 5 bases, and 18 bases lay outside the gene matches. Per the germline V gene, CDR1 is SEHNR and CDR2 is FQNEAQ (reference sequence). DNA of the CDR3: TGTGCCAGCAGCGGAGAGAGGCGAGCGGGAGCAGTTATAGATACGCAGTATTTT. Its protein product is CASSGERRAGAVIDTQYF. Combining the CDR3 with reference TRBV7-9 and TRBJ2-3 gives the whole variable domain DTGVSQNPRHKITKRGQNVTFRCDPISEHNRLYWYRQTLGQGPEFLTYFQNEAQLEKSRLLSDRFSAERPKGSFSTLEIQRTEQGDSAMYLCASSGERRAGAVIDTQYFGPGTRLTVL.

The table lists this clonotype with a few counts. CDR3 loop: CASSAQGNPSGNTIYF. CDR3 coding DNA: TGTGCCAGTAGTGCCCAAGGGAACCCCTCTGGAAACACCATATATTTT. The gene calls are TRBV19 and TRBJ1-3; D gene unclear. From germline, CDR1 is LNHDA and CDR2 SQIVND (reference sequence). The ends were cut back, 5 bases at V and 0 bases at J, with 14 bases in the middle. The CDR3 consists of 16 residues.

The chain carries TRBV7-2 and TRBJ2-1; weak D call: TRBD2 (5 bases). The CDR3 sequence is 14 residues long. Germline-derived CDR1 and CDR2 are SGHTA and FQGNSA. V lost 2 bases and J lost 6, with 11 bases in between. The chain's CDR3 is CASSLPAAGNEQFF. CDR3 nucleotide sequence: TGTGCCAGCAGCTTACCGGCCGCGGGCAATGAGCAGTTCTTC.

This clonotype was observed a handful of times. The chain links TRBV3-1 to TRBJ2-5, with TRBD1 identical over 11 bases. The trim removed 1 base at V and 0 bases at J, leaving 7 bases unmatched. The CDR3 consists of 18 residues. Germline lookup yields CDR1 LGHDT and CDR2 YNNKEL (reference sequence). CDR3 amino acids: CASSQGLGTGGDQETQYF. CDR3 DNA sequence: TGTGCCAGCAGCCAAGGGCTAGGGACAGGGGGGGACCAAGAGACCCAGTACTTC.

This clonotype has more than one count but fewer than ten. The gene calls are TRBV7-2 and TRBJ1-6; D is undetermined. The V gene's germline CDR1 is SGHTA and CDR2 FQGNSA. The CDR3 is made up of 16 amino acids. V was clipped by 5 bases and J by 9 bases, with 20 bases between them. CDR3 protein: CASSLIGPKTGSPLHF. The CDR3 nucleotides are TGTGCCAGCAGCCTGATTGGGCCAAAAACCGGTTCACCCCTCCACTTT.

This clonotype was seen at least ten times. The chain links TRBV28 to TRBJ2-3; D is undetermined. The CDR3 is 11 amino acids. Germline V lookup: CDR1 MDHEN, CDR2 SYDVKM. V lost 6 bases to trimming and J lost 5 bases, with 6 bases between them. The CDR3 loop reads CASRTVDTQYF. CDR3 bases: TGTGCCAGCAGGACTGTAGATACGCAGTATTTT.

This clonotype was found many times. This rearrangement joins TRBV18 to TRBJ1-2, with TRBD1 as a possible D gene (6 bases). V shed 2 bases and J shed 1 base, with 8 bases lying between them. The CDR3 runs 14 residues. CDR1 KGHSH and CDR2 LQKENI come from the germline V gene. CDR3 sequence: CASSPGDINYGYTF. Written as DNA, the CDR3 is TGTGCCAGCTCACCAGGGGACATTAACTATGGCTACACCTTC. Filled out from reference TRBV18 and TRBJ1-2, the complete variable domain reads NAGVMQNPRHLVRRRGQEARLRCSPMKGHSHVYWYRQLPEEGLKFMVYLQKENIIDESGMPKERFSAEFPKEGPSILRIQQVVRGDSAAYFCASSPGDINYGYTFGSGTRLTVV.

The table lists this clonotype with many counts. V and J are TRBV20-1 and TRBJ2-5, with TRBD2 matching over 11 bases. The CDR3 contains 16 residues. Germline CDR1 is DFQATT and CDR2 is SNEGSKA (reference sequence). Germline trimming cut 3 bases from V and 5 bases from J; bases unmatched to any gene: 11. As DNA, the CDR3 is TGCAGTGCTAGGACCTCTCGACTAGCGGGACGGGAGACCCAGTACTTC. It specifies CSARTSRLAGRETQYF.

This clonotype was found many times. The V gene is TRBV30, the J gene TRBJ2-1; unclear D gene. This CDR3 spans 11 amino acids. V was shortened by 5 bases and J by 10 bases, with 12 bases between the two germline ends. Germline V gives CDR1 GTSNPN, CDR2 SVGIG (reference sequence). The DNA for the CDR3 is TGTGCCTGGCTCTGGGGAACAGAGCAGTTCTTC. Protein: CAWLWGTEQFF. Supplemented by reference TRBV30 and TRBJ2-1, the full variable domain reads SQTIHQWPATLVQPVGSPLSLECTVEGTSNPNLYWYRQAAGRGLQLLFYSVGIGQISSEVPQNLSASRPQDRQFILSSKKLLLSDSGFYLCAWLWGTEQFFGPGTRLTVL.

This clonotype was counted a few times. The J gene is TRBJ1-2, the V gene TRBV10-3; 7 bases line up with TRBD1. CDR1 ENHRY and CDR2 SYGVKD come from the germline V gene. Trimming at V came to 6 bases and at J to 0 bases, leaving 4 bases not matched to a gene. The CDR3 covers 14 residues. The CDR3 DNA follows: TGTGCCATCAGGACAGGACAGGCTAACTATGGCTACACCTTC. This sequence encodes CAIRTGQANYGYTF.

J is TRBJ2-5 and V is TRBV12-3 or TRBV12-4; 8 bases line up with TRBD2. With 5 bases clipped from V and 4 bases from J, the junction kept 9 bases outside the gene matches. The CDR3 covers 15 residues. The CDR3 here is CASSPPGTRGETQYF. The CDR3 DNA sequence: TGTGCCAGCAGTCCTCCCGGGACTAGGGGAGAGACCCAGTACTTC.

Ten or more counts support this clonotype. The chain has TRBV6-1 and TRBJ1-3; no firm D call. Germline V CDR1 and CDR2: MNHNS, SASEGT. There are 17 residues in the CDR3. Trimming removed 5 bases from V and 0 bases from J, with 17 bases in between. The CDR3 coding sequence is TGTGCCAGCAGTTATACGGGGTCAAGAGACTCTGGAAACACCATATATTTT. Translated: CASSYTGSRDSGNTIYF.

This clonotype was seen at least ten times. The CDR3 DNA follows: TGTGCCAGCAGCCAGGGACCTGGAAATGGAAACACCATATATTTT. This codes for CASSQGPGNGNTIYF. The chain combines TRBV3-1 with TRBJ1-3; D is perhaps TRBD1 (5 bases). The length of the CDR3 is 15 residues. Germline CDR1 LGHDT, CDR2 YNNKEL (reference sequence). V shed 3 bases and J shed 3 bases, with 12 bases lying between them.

This clonotype was counted many times. The chain uses TRBV6-5 and TRBJ1-2; the D is unclear. The CDR3 spans 19 residues. CDR1 is MNHEY and CDR2 is SVGAGI in the germline V gene. V was cut by 0 bases and J by 4 bases, with 24 bases left in between. DNA of the CDR3: TGTGCCAGCAGTTACTCGGTGGAGGGTTCAAAAAGACTGATCTATGGCTACACCTTC. Its translation: CASSYSVEGSKRLIYGYTF.

The sample holds many counts of this clonotype. The chain employs TRBV18 and TRBJ2-1; the D is unclear. This CDR3 is built from 17 residues. V was shortened by 2 bases and J by 0 bases, with 14 bases between the two germline ends. Germline loops: CDR1 KGHSH, CDR2 LQKENI. CDR3 bases: TGTGCCAGCTCACCAGGCGTCAGCTGGAGCTCCTACAATGAGCAGTTCTTC. Amino acids: CASSPGVSWSSYNEQFF. The complete variable domain, with remaining parts taken from reference TRBV18 and TRBJ2-1, reads NAGVMQNPRHLVRRRGQEARLRCSPMKGHSHVYWYRQLPEEGLKFMVYLQKENIIDESGMPKERFSAEFPKEGPSILRIQQVVRGDSAAYFCASSPGVSWSSYNEQFFGPGTRLTVL.

V and J are TRBV11-2 and TRBJ2-1; 9 bases are shared with TRBD1. The CDR3 covers 15 residues. The junction had 8 bases not matched to a gene; V was cut back by 2 bases and J by 9 bases. The germline V gene has CDR1 SGHAT and CDR2 FQNNGV. The CDR3 loop reads CASSLSRDRAGEQFF. CDR3 coding DNA: TGTGCCAGCAGCTTAAGCCGGGACAGGGCGGGTGAGCAGTTCTTC.

This clonotype came up a few times. The gene calls are TRBV29-1 and TRBJ2-7, with D possibly being TRBD2 (7 bases). Per germline, CDR1 SQVTM and CDR2 ANQGSEA. The V and J ends lost 6 bases and 7 bases respectively, with 13 bases between them. CDR3 size: 11 residues. CDR3 nucleotides: TGCAGCGTGGAGGGGGGGATGGAGCAGTACTTC. Amino acid sequence: CSVEGGMEQYF.

The V and J genes are TRBV19 and TRBJ2-5; TRBD2 matches at 7 bases. Germline CDR1 reads LNHDA; CDR2 reads SQIVND (reference sequence). CDR3 length: 13 residues. V lost 10 bases and J lost 2; bases outside the gene matches: 7. CDR3 in amino acids: CATRERGQETQYF. The CDR3 region has the DNA TGTGCCACCCGAGAGCGGGGACAAGAGACCCAGTACTTC.

The chain recombines TRBV28 with TRBJ1-6; TRBD1 matches at 10 bases. The V and J ends lost 6 bases and 9 bases, in that order; junction bases with no gene match: 11. The germline V gene encodes CDR1 MDHEN and CDR2 SYDVKM. This CDR3 comprises 16 residues. As DNA, the CDR3 is TGTGCCAGCAGGGCCTGGGACAGGGGAGAGAGTTCACCCCTCCACTTT. Its translation: CASRAWDRGESSPLHF.

This clonotype was recorded at least ten times. The V gene is TRBV20-1, the J gene TRBJ1-6; the D is unclear. Trimming removed 0 bases from V and 7 bases from J, with 7 bases in between. Germline CDR1 DFQATT, CDR2 SNEGSKA (reference sequence). CDR3 length: 13 amino acids. The CDR3 DNA follows: TGCAGTGCTAGAGAGGCGGGAAATTCACCCCTCCACTTT. Translated: CSAREAGNSPLHF.

This clonotype was observed at least ten times. The V and J genes are TRBV11-2 and TRBJ2-2, with D unresolved. This CDR3 spans 13 amino acids. Germline lookup yields CDR1 SGHAT and CDR2 FQNNGV. The germline V and J ends were trimmed by 3 bases and 6 bases, with 8 bases remaining between them. CDR3 coding DNA: TGTGCCAGCAGCTTTGGGTCCGCCGGGGAGCTGTTTTTT. It codes for CASSFGSAGELFF.

Ten or more counts support this clonotype. Its ends do not fully match the called genes, so a read error is possible. V is TRBV11-2 and J is TRBJ1-1; no clear D gene. The CDR3 has 13 amino acids. Germline-derived CDR1 and CDR2 are SGHAT and FQNNGV. As DNA, the CDR3 is TGTACCAGCAGCCTCGGACCCGCAGTAGAAGCTTTCTTT. Translated, it gives CTSSLGPAVEAFF.

This clonotype was recorded at least ten times. The chain's CDR3 is CASSLTSGSREQYF. CDR3 bases: TGTGCCAGCAGTTTAACTAGCGGGAGTAGGGAGCAGTACTTC. V and J are TRBV12-3 or TRBV12-4 and TRBJ2-7; TRBD2 aligns across 11 bases. This CDR3 comprises 14 residues. V lost 2 bases, J lost 7 bases, and 4 bases stayed unmatched.

This clonotype has at least ten counts. The J gene is TRBJ2-1, the V gene TRBV6-2 or TRBV6-3; no clear D gene. Looked up from germline, CDR1 is MNHEY and CDR2 is SVGEGT. The CDR3 sequence is 11 residues long. Trimming removed 6 bases at V and 9 bases at J, with 9 bases between. CDR3: CASRERSEQFF. As DNA, the CDR3 is TGTGCCAGCAGAGAAAGGAGTGAGCAGTTCTTC.

This clonotype appeared many times. The rearrangement joins TRBV5-5 to TRBJ1-5; a possible D gene is TRBD1 (5 bases). The CDR3 runs to 14 residues. The germline V gene has CDR1 SGHKS and CDR2 YYEKEE (reference sequence). The germline V and J ends were trimmed by 2 bases and 7 bases, with 13 bases remaining between them. The CDR3 spells CASSLRGDLQPQHF. The CDR3 DNA follows: TGTGCCAGCAGCTTACGGGGGGACCTGCAGCCCCAGCATTTT. Variable domain in full (rest from reference TRBV5-5 and TRBJ1-5): DAGVTQSPTHLIKTRGQQVTLRCSPISGHKSVSWYQQVLGQGPQFIFQYYEKEERGRGNFPDRFSARQFPNYSSELNVNALLLGDSALYLCASSLRGDLQPQHFGDGTRLSIL.